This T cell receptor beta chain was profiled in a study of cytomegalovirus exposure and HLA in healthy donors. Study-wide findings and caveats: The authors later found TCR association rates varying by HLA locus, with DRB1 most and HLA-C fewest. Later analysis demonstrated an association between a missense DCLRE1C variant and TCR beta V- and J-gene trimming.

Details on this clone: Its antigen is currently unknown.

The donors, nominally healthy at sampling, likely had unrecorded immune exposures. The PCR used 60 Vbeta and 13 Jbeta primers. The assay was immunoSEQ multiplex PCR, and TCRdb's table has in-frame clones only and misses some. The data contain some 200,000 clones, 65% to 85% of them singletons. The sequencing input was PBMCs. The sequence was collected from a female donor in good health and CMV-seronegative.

The CDR3 coding sequence is TGTGCCAGCAGCTTAGGGACAGGAATGATAGGCGAGCAGTACTTC. Residues: CASSLGTGMIGEQYF. The chain employs TRBV11-2 and TRBJ2-7, with 7 bases fitting TRBD1. Trimming removed 1 base from V and 6 bases from J; junction bases left unmatched: 9. Germline V gene data show CDR1 as SGHAT and CDR2 as FQNNGV. The CDR3 has 15 amino acids. Full variable domain (rest looked up from reference TRBV11-2 and TRBJ2-7): EAGVAQSPRYKIIEKRQSVAFWCNPISGHATLYWYQQILGQGPKLLIQFQNNGVVDDSQLPKDRFSAERLKGVDSTLKIQPAKLEDSAVYLCASSLGTGMIGEQYFGPGTRLTVT.